The 31 T cell receptor beta chains given below trace back to one sample, sequenced in a study of molecular identifiers for immune sequencing clone quantification. TCRdb reprocessed the PCR reads via MiXCR and lists one record per CDR3 protein. This sample carries 97,000 or so distinct CDR3 sequences, roughly 24% of them seen once, and the ten largest clones take about 0.94%. Sample: naive CD8+ T cells from blood, with Jurkat cell RNA spiked in. Subset denoted: FACS-sorted CD8+CD4-CCR7+CD45RA+ naive T cells. The receptors here all came from a human donor in good health. Some libraries in this study had Jurkat cell RNA spiked in.

This clonotype came up many times. V and J are TRBV4-3 and TRBJ1-1; 11 nucleotides match TRBD1. Germline loops: CDR1 LGHNA, CDR2 YSLEER. V was pared by 0 bases and J by 4 bases, with 13 bases of the junction left unmatched. The CDR3 extends over 19 amino acids. The CDR3 spells CASSQDAPGQGVKGTEAFF. Here the CDR3 DNA reads TGCGCCAGCAGCCAAGATGCCCCGGGACAGGGGGTTAAAGGCACTGAAGCTTTCTTT.

To note about this clonotype: This may stem from a read error, because a much larger clone lies one nucleotide away. The V and J genes are TRBV6-5 and TRBJ2-3, with 12 bases fitting TRBD2. Germline V gene lookup returns CDR1 MNHEY and CDR2 SVGAGI. The CDR3 runs to 18 residues. As DNA, the CDR3 is TGTGCCAGCAGTTACTCGACTAGCGGGGGTGTGAGCACAGATGCGCAGTATTTT. The encoded protein is CASSYSTSGGVSTDAQYF.

For this clonotype: The junction departs from the called germline gene at one end, perhaps through a read error. The chain couples TRBV20-1 to TRBJ2-3; 11 nucleotides agree with TRBD2. The CDR3 loop spans 14 amino acids. CDR1 is DFQATT, CDR2 SNEGSKA, per germline (reference sequence). CDR3 coding DNA: TGCAGTGCCCCCCTAGCGGGGGGCACAGAAACGCAGTATTTT. It is translated as CSAPLAGGTETQYF.

The chain recombines TRBV7-6 with TRBJ1-1; 8 nucleotides match TRBD1. The CDR3 consists of 19 residues. In germline, CDR1 is SGHVS, CDR2 FNYEAQ. Germline trimming cut 3 bases from V and 4 bases from J; bases unmatched to any gene: 19. CDR3 residues: CASSFESLDSTGDFTEAFF. The CDR3 coding sequence is TGTGCCAGCAGCTTCGAGAGTCTGGATTCGACAGGGGACTTCACTGAAGCTTTCTTT.

As regards this clonotype: This may arise from a read error, as a much more abundant clone is one base away. This chain joins TRBV7-2 and TRBJ2-7; TRBD1 or TRBD2 may be the D gene (5 bases each). CDR3 length: 14 residues. In germline, CDR1 is SGHTA, CDR2 FQGNSA. In DNA, the CDR3 is TGTGCCAGCAGCTTATCAGCCGGGGCCTACGCGCAGTACTTC. Protein product: CASSLSAGAYAQYF.

This clonotype was recorded many times. The CDR3 reads CASSPGPGQENEQYF. The CDR3 DNA is TGTGCCAGCTCACCCGGCCCGGGACAAGAGAACGAGCAGTACTTC. The chain combines TRBV18 with TRBJ2-7, with D possibly being TRBD1 (6 bases). The V end lost 3 bases, the J end lost 5 bases, and 17 bases lay between the germline ends. This CDR3 contains 15 residues. Germline CDR1 and CDR2: KGHSH and LQKENI.

The chain employs TRBV20-1 and TRBJ2-1, with D perhaps TRBD2 (6 bases). The CDR3 runs 16 residues. Germline V gives CDR1 DFQATT, CDR2 SNEGSKA (reference sequence). V lost 0 bases, J lost 7 bases, and 19 bases lay in between. The CDR3 DNA reads as TGCAGTGCTAGAGACCTGACGGGAGAGATGGGAAATGAGCAGTTCTTC. Translation gives CSARDLTGEMGNEQFF.

This clonotype was detected ten times or more. The chain has TRBV7-9 and TRBJ2-7; D perhaps matches TRBD1 (5 bases). Trimming removed 1 base from V and 6 bases from J, with 10 bases in between. Germline CDR1 SEHNR, CDR2 FQNEAQ (reference sequence). This CDR3 has 13 residues. The CDR3 DNA reads as TGTGCCAGCAGCTTAGGAGGCAGGGTCGAGCAGTACTTC. This translates into CASSLGGRVEQYF.

This chain uses TRBV5-3 with TRBJ2-3; 16 nucleotides match TRBD2. TRBV5-3 has ORF status, its function being uncertain. This CDR3 is 20 amino acids long. Losses at the gene ends were 10 bases for V and 0 bases for J; bases not matched to a gene: 17. CDR3 in DNA: TGTGCCCGCAGCTCTGTTCGGGGACTAGCGGGGGGGACTAGCACAGATACGCAGTATTTT. Translated: CARSSVRGLAGGTSTDTQYF.

Notes on this clonotype: A single base separates this from a much larger clone, so it may be a read error. The chain recombines TRBV7-9 with TRBJ2-7; no definite D call. CDR1 SEHNR and CDR2 FQNEAQ come from the germline V gene (reference sequence). There are 11 residues in the CDR3. CDR3 region: CARSPGDEQYF. CDR3 DNA: TGTGCCCGCAGCCCAGGTGACGAGCAGTACTTC.

This clonotype was recorded at least ten times. The chain employs TRBV6-5 and TRBJ2-5, with D possibly matching TRBD2 (6 bases). V lost 6 bases and J 2 bases, leaving 19 bases between the germline ends. Germline V lookup: CDR1 MNHEY, CDR2 SVGAGI. This CDR3 spans 16 amino acids. The CDR3 sequence: CASSLRPLARQETQYF. For the CDR3, the DNA is TGTGCCAGCAGCCTCAGACCACTAGCTCGACAAGAGACCCAGTACTTC.

About this clonotype: The junction does not match germline at one end; this may be a read error. The chain has TRBV4-3 and TRBJ1-5; TRBD1 matches at 9 bases. In germline, CDR1 is LGHNA, CDR2 YSLEER. The CDR3 loop spans 17 amino acids. CDR3 residues: CARSLRAGTGFDQPQHF. CDR3 in DNA: TGCGCCCGCAGCCTGAGGGCCGGGACAGGGTTCGATCAGCCCCAGCATTTT.

This clonotype showed up many times. The rearrangement links TRBV15 to TRBJ2-1; perhaps TRBD1 as D (5 bases). The CDR3 contains 12 residues. V was pared by 0 bases and J by 9 bases, with 6 bases between. Germline CDR1 and CDR2: LNHNV and YYDKDF (reference sequence). CDR3 region: CATSRDRAEQFF. In DNA form, the CDR3 reads TGTGCCACCAGCAGAGACAGGGCTGAGCAGTTCTTC.

This clonotype appeared many times. This chain joins TRBV20-1 and TRBJ2-5; 12 nucleotides match TRBD2. J gave up 4 bases and V 3 bases, and 9 bases lay outside the gene matches. This CDR3 contains 16 residues. Germline V gene sequence: CDR1 DFQATT, CDR2 SNEGSKA (reference sequence). Here the CDR3 DNA reads TGCAGTGCTAGTAACGTTAGACTAGCGGGGGCAGAGACCCAGTACTTC. It codes for CSASNVRLAGAETQYF.

Many counts were recorded for this clonotype. V is TRBV9 and J is TRBJ2-7, with unresolved D. The V gene lost 0 bases and the J gene lost 0 bases, with 10 bases spanning the gap. The germline gives CDR1 SGDLS, CDR2 YYNGEE. The CDR3 runs to 15 residues. CDR3 DNA: TGTGCCAGCAGCGTAGCCGGCGGCCCCTCCTACGAGCAGTACTTC. This codes for CASSVAGGPSYEQYF.

For the CDR3, the DNA is TGTGCCATCAGCGGGGCTCGGGAGCAGTACTTC. This encodes CAISGAREQYF. V and J are TRBV10-3 and TRBJ2-7; D is possibly TRBD1 or TRBD2 (5 bases each). CDR3 length: 11 amino acids. V was clipped by 6 bases and J by 7 bases, with 10 bases between them. CDR1 is ENHRY and CDR2 is SYGVKD in the germline V gene.

Remarks on this clonotype: A much bigger clone sits one base away, suggesting this may be a read error. The V and J genes are TRBV6-5 and TRBJ2-3; D might be TRBD1 or TRBD2, each matching 5 bases. The germline V gene encodes CDR1 MNHEY and CDR2 SVGAGI. The CDR3 spans 14 residues. CDR3 in amino acids: CANSSMQGADTQYF. CDR3 nucleotides: TGTGCCAACAGTTCAATGCAGGGAGCAGATACGCAGTATTTT.

This clonotype was observed a few times. Its ends do not fully match the called genes, so a read error is possible. The chain couples TRBV5-4 to TRBJ1-2; D is perhaps TRBD1 (6 bases). The CDR3 extends over 17 amino acids. Per germline, CDR1 SGHNT and CDR2 YYREEE (reference sequence). This CDR3 is CASSLIGGSGTNYGYTF. Written as DNA, the CDR3 is TGTGCCAGCAGCTTGATCGGGGGCTCGGGAACTAATTATGGCTACACCTTC.

This clonotype appeared a few times. The chain recombines TRBV7-2 with TRBJ2-1, with 9 positions matching TRBD1. This CDR3 contains 15 residues. From germline, CDR1 is SGHTA and CDR2 FQGNSA. J lost 5 bases, V lost 0 bases, and 2 bases had no gene match. Here the CDR3 DNA reads TGTGCCAGCAGCTTAGCCGACAGGGGGAACAATGAGCAGTTCTTC. This codes for CASSLADRGNNEQFF.

As regards this clonotype: A single base separates this from a much larger clone, so it may be a read error. The DNA is left out, because the CDR3 cannot be placed on it with certainty; the CDR3 is given as TCRdb lists it. The V gene is TRBV20-1, the J gene TRBJ1-4; the table's D call of TRBD1 was not tested on the DNA. With termini counted, the CDR3 has 16 amino acids. Germline V CDR1 and CDR2: DFQATT, SNEGSKA (reference sequence). The CDR3 sequence is CSDVSTLTGRVKNCFF.

The rearrangement joins TRBV13 to TRBJ2-3, with D perhaps TRBD2 (6 bases). The CDR3 has 16 residues. The V gene's germline CDR1 is PRHDT and CDR2 FYEKMQ (reference sequence). Trimming took 11 bases from V and 12 from J, leaving 33 bases between them. The CDR3 protein is CARRPPRLGSPQTQYF. The CDR3 bases are TGTGCCCGCCGCCCGCCACGACTAGGCAGCCCACAAACCCAGTATTTT. Supplemented by reference TRBV13 and TRBJ2-3, the full variable domain reads AAGVIQSPRHLIKEKRETATLKCYPIPRHDTVYWYQQGPGQDPQFLISFYEKMQSDKGSIPDRFSAQQFSDYHSELNMSSLELGDSALYFCARRPPRLGSPQTQYFGPGTRLTVL.

This clonotype came up once. A much bigger clone sits one base away, suggesting this may be a read error. The chain links TRBV20-1 to TRBJ2-7; D is unclear. The CDR3 loop spans 12 amino acids. The germline V gene has CDR1 DFQATT and CDR2 SNEGSKA (reference sequence). V dropped 3 bases and J dropped 4 bases, with 10 bases sitting between them. The CDR3 protein is CSARFSSYEQYF. The CDR3 DNA follows: TGCAGTGCTAGGTTCAGTTCTTACGAGCAGTACTTC.

This clonotype appeared many times. The rearrangement uses TRBV11-2 and TRBJ1-1; the D is unclear. V lost 5 bases and J 1 base, leaving 8 bases between the germline ends. This CDR3 has 13 amino acids. CDR1 and CDR2 from the germline V gene are SGHAT and FQNNGV. The CDR3 nucleotides read TGTGCCAGCAGCCCATGGACGAACACTGAAGCTTTCTTT. It codes for CASSPWTNTEAFF.

On this clonotype itself: Given a much more abundant clone one base away, this may be a read error. The rearrangement links TRBV12-3 or TRBV12-4 to TRBJ2-7, with 7 bases matching TRBD1. V lost 4 bases to trimming and J lost 1 base; unmatched junction nucleotides: 10. The CDR3 consists of 16 residues. The CDR3: CASSSRPTGSSYEQYF. CDR3 nucleotide sequence: TGTGCCAGCAGTTCTCGCCCGACAGGGTCATCCTACGAGCAGTACTTC.

The J gene is TRBJ2-2, the V gene TRBV7-6; D remains ambiguous. Germline CDR1 SGHVS, CDR2 FNYEAQ. Trimming shortened V by 9 bases and J by 3 bases, and 17 bases separated the two germline ends. This CDR3 region has 15 residues. Here the CDR3 reads CASARSGSDTGELFF. The CDR3 nucleotides read TGTGCCAGTGCTAGGTCCGGGTCGGACACCGGGGAGCTGTTTTTT.

This clonotype has at least ten counts. This chain uses TRBV9 with TRBJ1-1; a possible D gene is TRBD1 (5 bases). Trimming took 4 bases from V and 1 from J, leaving 20 bases between them. In germline, CDR1 is SGDLS, CDR2 YYNGEE. This CDR3 has 17 amino acids. The CDR3 spells CASSPSGGLVGNTEAFF. CDR3 DNA: TGTGCCAGCAGCCCCAGCGGGGGTTTGGTAGGGAACACTGAAGCTTTCTTT.

The V and J genes are TRBV27 and TRBJ2-1; 7 positions agree with TRBD2. Germline loops: CDR1 MNHEY, CDR2 SMNVEV (reference sequence). The CDR3 contains 18 residues. Germline trimming cut 1 base from V and 3 bases from J; bases unmatched to any gene: 12. The CDR3 loop reads CASSLLPLTSASYNEQFF. The CDR3 DNA sequence: TGTGCCAGCAGTTTATTGCCACTTACTAGCGCGAGCTACAATGAGCAGTTCTTC.

On this clonotype: A read error may be the cause here, since a much bigger clone is one base away. J is TRBJ1-1 and V is TRBV6-6; D is possibly TRBD1 (6 bases). Germline V gene sequence: CDR1 MNHNY, CDR2 SVGAGI (reference sequence). There are 15 residues in the CDR3. Trimming took off 6 bases at V and 6 bases at J, with 20 bases between the two ends. CDR3 coding DNA: TGTGCCAGCAGAGACTTGGACAGAACAAACGCTGAAGCTTTCTTT. Its translation is CASRDLDRTNAEAFF.

The sample holds a few counts of this clonotype. This chain uses TRBV7-9 with TRBJ1-2, with a tentative D call TRBD1 (6 bases). The CDR3 totals 15 residues. From germline, CDR1 is SEHNR and CDR2 FQNEAQ (reference sequence). The V and J ends lost 0 bases and 7 bases respectively, with 15 bases between them. For the CDR3, the DNA is TGTGCCAGCAGCTTAGCGGTCACAGGGATGGGTGGCTACACCTTC. This translates into CASSLAVTGMGGYTF.

Concerning this clonotype itself: A much larger clone lies one base from this, so it may be a read error. The V call is TRBV6-1, the J call TRBJ1-5, with 7 bases matching TRBD1. The CDR3 contains 15 residues. CDR1 MNHNS and CDR2 SASEGT come from the germline V gene. The CDR3 DNA reads TGTGGCAGCAGTGATCTGGGACAGCACAATCAGCCCCAGCATTTT. Its protein is CGSSDLGQHNQPQHF.

Many counts were recorded for this clonotype. J is TRBJ2-7 and V is TRBV3-1, with TRBD2 identical over 7 bases. The trim removed 6 bases at V and 3 bases at J, leaving 8 bases unmatched. Germline-derived CDR1 and CDR2 are LGHDT and YNNKEL (reference sequence). The CDR3 has 14 residues. The CDR3 reads CASSRTSAVYEQYF. The CDR3 nucleotides are TGTGCCAGCAGTCGAACTAGCGCGGTCTACGAGCAGTACTTC.